Below, 3 T cell receptor beta chains from the same sample are listed, as sequenced in a study of tumor-infiltrating lymphocytes in primary liver carcinoma. It was unsorted whole blood that yielded blood RNA, and germline DNA was also extracted. Making TCR beta cDNA involved around 510 ng total RNA and a constant-region primer. Three-round nested multiplex PCR performed with slightly modified ARM-PCR produced the TCR beta libraries. Forward primers for TRBV1-TRBV30 and a C-beta reverse primer served the first two PCR rounds, at roughly 10 cycles each. TCRdb called the multiplex PCR reads again in MiXCR, with one record for every CDR3 protein. The sample carries about 180,000 distinct CDR3 sequences, over 50% recorded once. The specimen sequenced was peripheral blood. The origin of the receptors is a man aged 35-49 years with primary liver carcinoma and hepatitis B virus infection.

This clonotype appeared many times. The V call is TRBV11-2, the J call TRBJ2-7, with D hard to call. The germline CDR1 and CDR2 sequences are SGHAT and FQNNGV. The CDR3 has 14 amino acids. V gave up 5 bases and J gave up 2 bases, with 13 bases separating them. CDR3 DNA: TGTGCCAGCAGCCCCGAGAGCAAACCCTACGAGCAGTACTTC. Encoded protein: CASSPESKPYEQYF.

This clonotype occurred many times. The chain joins TRBV11-2 to TRBJ2-7, with D unresolved. This CDR3 is 13 amino acids long. Germline values: CDR1 SGHAT, CDR2 FQNNGV. The V end lost 5 bases, the J end lost 10 bases, and 18 bases lay between the germline ends. Here the CDR3 reads CASSPAGPALQYF. DNA for the CDR3: TGTGCCAGCAGCCCCGCTGGGCCCGCCCTTCAGTACTTC. Full variable domain (remainder filled in from reference TRBV11-2 and TRBJ2-7): EAGVAQSPRYKIIEKRQSVAFWCNPISGHATLYWYQQILGQGPKLLIQFQNNGVVDDSQLPKDRFSAERLKGVDSTLKIQPAKLEDSAVYLCASSPAGPALQYFGPGTRLTVT.

V gene TRBV10-3 combines with J gene TRBJ1-1, with D unclear. Trimming shortened V by 7 bases and J by 0 bases, and 15 bases separated the two germline ends. This CDR3 contains 15 residues. Germline CDR1 reads ENHRY; CDR2 reads SYGVKD. In DNA, the CDR3 is TGTGCCATCAAAGGCACCCAATGGATGAACACTGAAGCTTTCTTT. Amino acid sequence: CAIKGTQWMNTEAFF.